These 18 T cell receptor beta chains were sequenced from one sample in a study of blood T cell repertoires in COVID-19 (dated by TCRdb to about 2020). Library preparation was by the immunoSEQ multiplex PCR assay. This is the immuneACCESS table as TCRdb keeps it, with only in-frame sequences that have V and J called. A part of the clones is gone; compared with another copy, unresolved V genes explain less than half, and the rest is unexplained. This sample lists about 62,000 clones; 65% to 85% were detected once. The ten largest clonotypes hold over 6% of the sample. Sequencing was performed on peripheral blood. These receptors came from a woman aged 50 to 60 with active or convalescent COVID-19.

The chain joins TRBV9 to TRBJ2-3; TRBD2 matches at 7 bases. The CDR3 spans 16 residues. V lost 3 bases to trimming and J lost 3 bases; unmatched junction nucleotides: 10. Germline assignment: CDR1 SGDLS and CDR2 YYNGEE. DNA of the CDR3: TGTGCCAGCAGCGGTGCCGGCGGGAGTCGAACAGATACGCAGTATTTT. Its protein product is CASSGAGGSRTDTQYF.

The J gene is TRBJ2-1, the V gene TRBV25-1; possibly TRBD2 for D (6 bases). With 1 base removed from V and 0 bases from J, the gap between germline ends came to 10 bases. Germline CDR1 is MGHDK and CDR2 is SYGVNS. The CDR3 totals 16 residues. This CDR3 reads CASSEWRGPSYNEQFF. As DNA, the CDR3 is TGTGCCAGCAGTGAATGGAGGGGCCCCTCCTACAATGAGCAGTTCTTC.

The gene calls are TRBV11-3 and TRBJ2-2; tentative D call: TRBD2 (6 bases). The CDR3 runs 15 residues. V gave up 5 bases and J gave up 0 bases, with 10 bases separating them. CDR1 SGHNT and CDR2 YENEEA come from the germline V gene. The CDR3 DNA sequence: TGTGCCAGCAGCAAGCGGGCTACGAACACCGGGGAGCTGTTTTTT. Translated: CASSKRATNTGELFF.

V gene TRBV11-2 combines with J gene TRBJ2-3; 9 positions agree with TRBD1. Trimming cost V 1 base and J 2 bases; bases outside gene matches: 1. The CDR3 sequence is 15 residues long. The germline V gene has CDR1 SGHAT and CDR2 FQNNGV. CDR3 nucleotides: TGTGCCAGCAGCTTAGGACAGGGGGTCACAGATACGCAGTATTTT. This gives the protein CASSLGQGVTDTQYF. The full variable domain, in which reference TRBV11-2 and TRBJ2-3 provide the parts outside the CDR3, is EAGVAQSPRYKIIEKRQSVAFWCNPISGHATLYWYQQILGQGPKLLIQFQNNGVVDDSQLPKDRFSAERLKGVDSTLKIQPAKLEDSAVYLCASSLGQGVTDTQYFGPGTRLTVL.

This clone was seen more than once but under ten times. The gene calls are TRBV7-2 and TRBJ2-3, with D perhaps matching TRBD2 (5 bases). The CDR3 contains 12 residues. Germline loops: CDR1 SGHTA, CDR2 FQGNSA. The V and J ends lost 5 bases and 14 bases respectively, with 17 bases between them. The CDR3 nucleotides are TGTGCCAGCAGCCCCCCCCGGGGATCCGGGTATTTT. It codes for CASSPPRGSGYF.

This clone was seen just once. The V gene is TRBV19, the J gene TRBJ2-3; a weak D match, TRBD2 (6 bases). The CDR3 loop spans 15 amino acids. Germline V lookup: CDR1 LNHDA, CDR2 SQIVND (reference sequence). Trimming removed 7 bases at V and 3 bases at J, with 17 bases between. CDR3 in DNA: TGTGCCAGTACGACTCAGGAGGGGCGGACAGATACGCAGTATTTT. Protein product: CASTTQEGRTDTQYF.

This clone has more than one count but fewer than ten. The chain has TRBV5-5 and TRBJ1-2, with D possibly matching TRBD1 (6 bases). Germline V gene lookup returns CDR1 SGHKS and CDR2 YYEKEE (reference sequence). The CDR3 loop spans 14 amino acids. Trimming cost V 0 bases and J 8 bases, with 14 bases left between them. CDR3 sequence reads: CASSLDTGLRGYTF. DNA of the CDR3: TGTGCCAGCAGCTTGGACACAGGGTTGCGCGGCTACACCTTC.

The rearrangement links TRBV18 to TRBJ1-1, with D possibly matching TRBD1 (6 bases). This CDR3 has 15 amino acids. Germline V gene sequence: CDR1 KGHSH, CDR2 LQKENI. V was pared by 6 bases and J by 4 bases, with 18 bases between. The DNA for the CDR3 is TGTGCCAGCTCGCCCGGGACACCTTCGGGCACTGAAGCTTTCTTT. This translates into CASSPGTPSGTEAFF.

This chain joins TRBV28 and TRBJ1-5; D is ambiguous. The CDR3 runs 12 residues. The V end was cut by 7 bases, the J end by 9 bases, with 13 bases between. Germline-derived CDR1 and CDR2 are MDHEN and SYDVKM. The CDR3 region has the DNA TGTGCCAGCACCTCCCCCCGGGGGCCCCAGCATTTT. Encoded protein: CASTSPRGPQHF.

As DNA, the CDR3 is TGTGCCAGCAGACAAAGCGTCGTTCCCCCTCTTTTCTTC. This sequence encodes CASRQSVVPPLFF. The V call is TRBV5-8, the J call TRBJ2-1; D remains ambiguous. Germline V CDR1 and CDR2: SGHTS, YDEGEE. CDR3 size: 13 residues. V was clipped by 5 bases and J by 16 bases, with 22 bases between them.

J is TRBJ2-1 and V is TRBV6-5; 9 bases are a match to TRBD2. V trimming: 5 bases; J trimming: 7 bases; junction bases outside the gene matches: 6. The CDR3 totals 14 residues. Germline CDR1 and CDR2: MNHEY and SVGAGI. Here the CDR3 reads CASSPGLAFNEQFF. DNA for the CDR3: TGTGCCAGCAGTCCGGGACTAGCTTTTAATGAGCAGTTCTTC.

This clone was counted a single time. The V and J genes are TRBV12-5 and TRBJ1-3, with D unresolved. The CDR3 spans 13 residues. Germline CDR1 LGHNT, CDR2 FRNRAP. The ends were cut back, 4 bases at V and 8 bases at J, with 12 bases in the middle. The CDR3 region is CASGSSPRDTIYF. The CDR3 nucleotides are TGTGCTAGTGGTTCCTCGCCGAGGGACACCATATATTTT.

This clone turned up a few times. This rearrangement joins TRBV5-8 to TRBJ2-1, with D tentatively TRBD2 (6 bases). CDR3 size: 14 residues. Germline lookup yields CDR1 SGHTS and CDR2 YDEGEE. The ends were cut back, 2 bases at V and 5 bases at J, with 11 bases in the middle. DNA of the CDR3: TGTGCCAGCAGCTTTGTCACTAGCAACAATGAGCAGTTCTTC. Protein product: CASSFVTSNNEQFF.

The chain is built from TRBV14 and TRBJ2-7; 8 nucleotides agree with TRBD2. V lost 4 bases, J lost 3 bases, and 8 bases stayed unmatched. Germline CDR1 SGHDN, CDR2 FVKESK. CDR3 length: 15 amino acids. CDR3 bases: TGTGCCAGCAGCCGGGCGGGGGGCTCGGGCTACGAGCAGTACTTC. It specifies CASSRAGGSGYEQYF.

The rearrangement links TRBV18 to TRBJ1-2; D may be TRBD1 (6 bases). Germline V gene lookup returns CDR1 KGHSH and CDR2 LQKENI. There are 15 residues in the CDR3. V shed 3 bases and J shed 1 base, with 12 bases lying between them. CDR3 sequence: CASSPPDSFNYGYTF. CDR3 bases: TGTGCCAGCTCACCCCCGGACAGTTTTAACTATGGCTACACCTTC.

This chain joins TRBV20-1 and TRBJ1-2; D is unresolved. Germline values: CDR1 DFQATT, CDR2 SNEGSKA (reference sequence). Between the trimmed V and J ends, which lost 3 bases and 8 bases, there was a span of 10 bases. The CDR3 loop spans 11 amino acids. The CDR3 sequence is CSARVPGGYTF. The CDR3 DNA reads TGCAGTGCTAGGGTCCCCGGGGGCTACACCTTC.

The chain has TRBV6-2 or TRBV6-3 and TRBJ2-7; the match to TRBD2 covers 7 bases. This CDR3 is 12 amino acids long. The V segment lost 2 bases and the J segment 6 bases; nucleotides outside the gene matches: 1. From germline, CDR1 is MNHEY and CDR2 SVGEGT. CDR3 coding DNA: TGTGCCAGCAGTTACACGGGAGGCGAGCAGTACTTC. It translates to CASSYTGGEQYF.

This clone was seen more than once but under ten times. The chain couples TRBV11-3 to TRBJ1-1; D gene unclear. Germline CDR1 reads SGHNT; CDR2 reads YENEEA. With 0 bases removed from V and 0 bases from J, the gap between germline ends came to 8 bases. The CDR3 is made up of 15 amino acids. The CDR3 reads CASSLDEGLNTEAFF. CDR3 nucleotides: TGTGCCAGCAGCTTAGATGAGGGATTGAACACTGAAGCTTTCTTT.